Shown below are 2 T cell receptor beta chains from a single sample sequenced in a study of T-cell reconstitution after alpha-beta-depleted transplantation in children. Molecular barcoding with unique molecular identifiers was used for the TCRbeta library. Each CDR3 protein gets one entry after TCRdb re-called the PCR reads with MiXCR. The repertoire holds about 440,000 distinct CDR3 sequences, around two fifths seen once, with under 35% in the top ten. The source was PBMCs, collected before TCRalphabeta/CD19-depleted stem cell transplant. Receptors originate from a girl between 2 and 10 years old with aplastic anemia, due to receive a stem cell transplant.

This clonotype was picked up a small number of times. This chain connects TRBV12-3 or TRBV12-4 to TRBJ1-1, with 10 bases lining up with TRBD1. CDR3 size: 17 residues. J was trimmed by 5 bases and V by 5 bases; bases with no gene match: 14. CDR3: CASSPGTGAPLTTEAFF. CDR3 DNA: TGTGCCAGCAGTCCCGGGACAGGGGCACCGCTGACGACTGAAGCTTTCTTT.

The J gene is TRBJ2-7, the V gene TRBV7-2, with D tentatively TRBD2 (6 bases). Germline CDR1 and CDR2: SGHTA and FQGNSA. V lost 1 base, J lost 10 bases, and 17 bases lay in between. The length of the CDR3 is 14 residues. The CDR3 DNA reads TGTGCCAGCAGCTTAGAAAGGCCGGGAGCTAGTCAGTACTTC. Amino acids: CASSLERPGASQYF.